Listed below are T cell receptor beta chains from one sample, sequenced in a study of graft-versus-host responses after intestinal transplantation. Assay used: immunoSEQ multiplex PCR; TCRdb lists only in-frame clones, some missing. The sample has just under 65,000 clones, 85% to 95% seen once. Antigen specificity for these receptors is unknown. The input for sequencing was unstimulated CD8+ T cells sorted from spleen or lymph node cells, taken before transplant. These receptors all come from a human donor who was the organ donor for an intestinal transplant. Each CDR3 is given with its conserved first and last residue. The D gene is left open where the match is weak. Clone size appears in some rows only: once, few, many, or a class for an expanded clone.

j_call	d_call	v_call	clone_size	cdr3_nt	cdr3_aa
TRBJ1-2	-	TRBV4-1	few	TGCGCCAGCAGCCAAAACGTCGGGTACTATGGCTACACCTTC	CASSQNVGYYGYTF
TRBJ1-3	-	TRBV28	-	TGTGCCAGCAGTTCCATACGGACCAGGGCCATATATTTT	CASSSIRTRAIYF
TRBJ2-3	TRBD2	TRBV7-8	-	TGTGCCAGCAGCTGGGAGACTAGCGGTGGGGCAGATACGCAGTATTTT	CASSWETSGGADTQYF
TRBJ2-5	TRBD2	TRBV27	-	TGTGCCAGCAGTTTCCTAGCGGAAGAGACCCAGTACTTC	CASSFLAEETQYF
TRBJ1-2	TRBD1	TRBV7-9	-	TGTGCCAGCAGCCCGACTACAGGGGGAGGGTATGGCTACACCTTC	CASSPTTGGGYGYTF
TRBJ2-1	-	TRBV6-5	-	TGTGCCAGCACCCTCGGGGTTGAGCAGTTCTTC	CASTLGVEQFF
TRBJ1-1	TRBD1	TRBV6-5	once	TGTGCCAGCAGTATCCGGGACAGGGCCTCTGAAGCTTTCTTT	CASSIRDRASEAFF
TRBJ1-2	TRBD1	TRBV7-9	-	TGTGCCAGCAGCGCCGGGACAGTAGGCCCCCTTGGCTACACCTTC	CASSAGTVGPLGYTF
TRBJ2-5	TRBD2	TRBV19	-	TGTGCCAGTAGTACGTGGACTAGCGGGGGGGAGACCCAGTACTTC	CASSTWTSGGETQYF
TRBJ2-5	TRBD2	TRBV7-9	-	TGTGCCAGCAGCTTCTCACTAGCGGGGAACCAAGAGACCCAGTACTTC	CASSFSLAGNQETQYF
TRBJ2-7	TRBD2	TRBV19	-	TGTGCCAGTAGTTTAATGAGACTAGCGGGAGTCTACGAGCAGTACTTC	CASSLMRLAGVYEQYF
TRBJ2-7	-	TRBV5-8	-	TGTGCCAGCAGCTTGGGGGCGCGAGAGCAGTACTTC	CASSLGAREQYF
TRBJ1-1	TRBD1	TRBV18	-	TGTGCCAGCTCACGGCTGAGACAGGGGGCAATGGAAGCTTTCTTT	CASSRLRQGAMEAFF
TRBJ2-7	TRBD1	TRBV7-3	-	TGTGCCAGCAGCTTTCGACAGGGGAACGAGCAGTACTTC	CASSFRQGNEQYF
TRBJ1-5	-	TRBV5-8	once	TGTGCCAGCAGCTTGTTTGGAGGTGACCACAATCAGCCCCAGCATTTT	CASSLFGGDHNQPQHF
TRBJ2-7	-	TRBV19	-	TGTGCCAGTAGTATAGTACCGACACCATCGAACGAGCAGTACTTC	CASSIVPTPSNEQYF
TRBJ2-7	TRBD1	TRBV10-3	-	TGTGCCATCAGTGAGTTGGGGGGACAGGGATCCTCCTACGAGCAGTACTTC	CAISELGGQGSSYEQYF
TRBJ2-7	TRBD1	TRBV27	-	TGTGCCAGCAGCCGGGGGACAGGGGGCTTCTACGAGCAGTACTTC	CASSRGTGGFYEQYF
TRBJ2-1	TRBD2	TRBV9	-	TGTGCCAGCAGCGTGGAGATTGGACTAGCGGTATACAATGAGCAGTTCTTC	CASSVEIGLAVYNEQFF
TRBJ2-5	TRBD2	TRBV28	-	TGTGCCAGCAGTTTATGGGCTAGCGGGAGGGGTGAGACCCAGTACTTC	CASSLWASGRGETQYF
TRBJ2-5	-	TRBV30	-	TGTGCCGGGGAGGAAGAGACCCAGTACTTC	CAGEEETQYF
TRBJ2-7	TRBD1	TRBV5-1	-	TGCGCCAGCAGCTTGGATCAGGGGGCACCTTCCTACGAGCAGTACTTC	CASSLDQGAPSYEQYF
TRBJ1-2	TRBD1	TRBV28	-	TGTGCCAGCAGTTTAGTCCAGGGGGCTTTCGGGTATGGCTACACCTTC	CASSLVQGAFGYGYTF
TRBJ2-7	TRBD1	TRBV4-1	-	TGCGCCAGCACCCTAGATTCTTGGACAGGGTACCACGAGCAGTACTTC	CASTLDSWTGYHEQYF
TRBJ2-5	-	TRBV15	-	TGTGCCACCAGCAGAGAGTCACCGGGAACAACACAAGAGACCCAGTACTTC	CATSRESPGTTQETQYF
TRBJ1-5	-	TRBV25-1	few	TGTGCCAGCCGAGAGGGATCTCAGCCCCAGCATTTT	CASREGSQPQHF
TRBJ1-1	-	TRBV10-3	-	TGTGCCATCAGTGAAATGGAGGGTCAGGACACTGAAGCTTTCTTT	CAISEMEGQDTEAFF
TRBJ1-1	TRBD1	TRBV28	-	TGTGCCAGCAGTTTATGGGGGACAGGGAGGGCGAACACTGAAGCTTTCTTT	CASSLWGTGRANTEAFF
TRBJ2-1	TRBD2	TRBV11-2	-	TGTGCCAGCAGCTTTGGGACTAGCGGAGACAATGAGCAGTTCTTC	CASSFGTSGDNEQFF
TRBJ1-1	-	TRBV9	-	TGTGCCAGCAGCACCGGGGGACAAGCTTTCTTT	CASSTGGQAFF
TRBJ2-1	TRBD1	TRBV9	-	TGTGCCAGCAGCGTATTTGGACAGGCCATTAGGGATGAGCAGTTCTTC	CASSVFGQAIRDEQFF
TRBJ1-2	TRBD1	TRBV10-3	-	TGTGCCATCAGTGAATGGGGACAGGGGAATTATGGCTACACCTTC	CAISEWGQGNYGYTF
TRBJ2-1	-	TRBV19	-	TGTGCCAGTAGTATTAGGGTCAGGGGTAGGGATGAGCAGTTCTTC	CASSIRVRGRDEQFF
TRBJ2-7	-	TRBV19	-	TGTGCCAGTAGTATCGTCAGGGCGGTCGGGTACGAGCAGTACTTC	CASSIVRAVGYEQYF
TRBJ2-2	TRBD2	TRBV9	-	TGTGCCAGCAGCTCCAGCGGGAGAGTGGGCGGGGAGCTGTTTTTT	CASSSSGRVGGELFF
TRBJ2-7	TRBD2	TRBV7-3	-	TGTGCCAGCAGCTTGTCTAGCGGCTACGAGCAGTACTTC	CASSLSSGYEQYF
TRBJ2-3	TRBD2	TRBV15	-	TGTGCCACCAGCAGAGAGCTCCTAACTAGCGGGAGGGCGAGAGATACGCAGTATTTT	CATSRELLTSGRARDTQYF
TRBJ2-3	-	TRBV7-6	few	TGTGCCAGCAGCTTAGAGGTCGTTGGACTCACAGATACGCAGTATTTT	CASSLEVVGLTDTQYF
TRBJ2-2	-	TRBV29-1	-	TGCAGCGTTTATGACACCGGGGAGCTGTTTTTT	CSVYDTGELFF
TRBJ1-5	-	TRBV7-8	-	TGTGCCAGCAGCTTATTCCGGGGGGGGAATCAGCCCCAGCATTTT	CASSLFRGGNQPQHF
TRBJ2-1	-	TRBV19	-	TGTGCCAGTAGACAAGGGGTATTACAGTTCTTC	CASRQGVLQFF
TRBJ2-5	TRBD1	TRBV27	-	TGTGCCAGCAGTCCCGGGACAGGGTTGGGGCAGTACTTC	CASSPGTGLGQYF
TRBJ2-7	TRBD2	TRBV5-1	once	TGCGCCAGCAGCTTTCGGCTAGCGGAGCGCGACCCCTACGAGCAGTACTTC	CASSFRLAERDPYEQYF
TRBJ1-2	TRBD1	TRBV28	-	TGTGCCAGTGTTAGAACAGGGGTCCGCTATGGCTACACCTTC	CASVRTGVRYGYTF
TRBJ2-1	TRBD2	TRBV7-9	-	TGTGCCAGCAGCTTCGGGGGAGTAGCGGGAGGGTACAATGAGCAGTTCTTC	CASSFGGVAGGYNEQFF
TRBJ1-1	-	TRBV7-6	-	TGTGCCAGCAGCCTAAAGACTGGAAACACTGAAGCTTTCTTT	CASSLKTGNTEAFF
TRBJ2-5	TRBD1	TRBV6-4	-	TGTGCCAGCAGACCAGGGGGCTGGGAGACCCAGTACTTC	CASRPGGWETQYF
TRBJ2-7	TRBD1	TRBV9	-	TGTGCCAGCAGCGCATGGGACAGGGATTACGAGCAGTACTTC	CASSAWDRDYEQYF
TRBJ1-3	TRBD1	TRBV19	-	TGTGCCAGTAGTCAAGGACAGGGGGCGGCCACCATATATTTT	CASSQGQGAATIYF
TRBJ2-7	-	TRBV2	-	TGTGCCAGCAGTGTAGACAGCACAACTTCCTACGAGCAGTACTTC	CASSVDSTTSYEQYF
TRBJ1-5	TRBD1	TRBV19	-	TGTGCCAGTACGAAGGGACAGGGGACATATCAGCCCCAGCATTTT	CASTKGQGTYQPQHF
TRBJ2-7	-	TRBV9	-	TGTGCCAGCAGCACCCTAGCAGGCTACGAGCAGTACTTC	CASSTLAGYEQYF
TRBJ2-5	TRBD2	TRBV7-9	-	TGTGCCAGCCGCGGGGGGGCCCAAGAGACCCAGTACTTC	CASRGGAQETQYF